These T cell receptor beta chains were read from a single sample in a study of blood T cells in healthy people across ages. TCRdb reanalysed the 5' RACE reads using MiXCR and keeps one entry per CDR3 protein. The repertoire holds over a million distinct CDR3 sequences, with roughly 64% as singletons. Sequenced input: blood. The source is a man aged 18 to 35 in good health. CDR3s include the opening cysteine and the closing phenylalanine or tryptophan.

cdr3_aa: CASSHSWTGGRFEQYF
j_call: TRBJ2-7
v_call: TRBV6-5

cdr3_aa: CASSYAGSTGYTF
j_call: TRBJ1-2
v_call: TRBV6-2/TRBV6-3

cdr3_aa: CASSPELAGMKEQYF
j_call: TRBJ2-7
v_call: TRBV5-1

cdr3_aa: CAISGASGARGYNEQFF
j_call: TRBJ2-1
v_call: TRBV10-3

cdr3_aa: CSASRTGQPSSYEQYF
j_call: TRBJ2-7
v_call: TRBV20-1

cdr3_aa: CASSLEGVKREQYF
j_call: TRBJ2-7
v_call: TRBV12-3/TRBV12-4

cdr3_aa: CSASPILSESGGEQFF
j_call: TRBJ2-1
v_call: TRBV20-1

cdr3_aa: CASSPSGSTDTQYF
j_call: TRBJ2-3
v_call: TRBV6-4

cdr3_aa: CASSPGEGASNEQYF
j_call: TRBJ2-7
v_call: TRBV7-2

cdr3_aa: CGASPESLGEKLFF
j_call: TRBJ1-4
v_call: TRBV20-1

cdr3_aa: CASSPTGGQETQYF
j_call: TRBJ2-5
v_call: TRBV12-3/TRBV12-4

cdr3_aa: CSVEVHSYNEQFF
j_call: TRBJ2-1
v_call: TRBV29-1

cdr3_aa: CASSVGTTLVIAEAFF
j_call: TRBJ1-1
v_call: TRBV9

cdr3_aa: CASSLATSEQYF
j_call: -
v_call: TRBV11-2